A single sample is the source of the 25 T cell receptor beta chains below, sequenced in a study of identical twins. Each CDR3 protein gets one entry after TCRdb re-called the 5' RACE reads with MiXCR. Of 540,000 or so distinct CDR3 sequences in the sample, about a fifth were seen once. These same records also appear under a second study, on yellow fever vaccine responses in identical twins.

Sequences were obtained from CD4+ T cells sorted from blood. Receptor source: a young woman in good health.

The gene calls are TRBV7-2 and TRBJ2-3, with 8 bases identical to TRBD1. CDR1 SGHTA and CDR2 FQGNSA come from the germline V gene. The V and J ends lost 1 base and 7 bases, in that order; junction bases with no gene match: 10. This CDR3 is 16 amino acids long. CDR3 sequence: CASSLVGQASMNTQYF. CDR3 DNA: TGTGCCAGCAGCTTAGTGGGACAGGCCAGCATGAATACGCAGTATTTT. Variable domain in full (rest from reference TRBV7-2 and TRBJ2-3): GAGVSQSPSNKVTEKGKDVELRCDPISGHTALYWYRQSLGQGLEFLIYFQGNSAPDKSGLPSDRFSAERTGGSVSTLTIQRTQQEDSAVYLCASSLVGQASMNTQYFGPGTRLTVL.

V is TRBV7-3 and J is TRBJ2-1, with 8 bases identical to TRBD2. Trimming cost V 5 bases and J 6 bases; bases outside gene matches: 6. This CDR3 is 14 amino acids long. Looked up from germline, CDR1 is SGHTA and CDR2 is FQGTGA. For the CDR3, the DNA is TGTGCCAGCAGCAAGACTAGCGTTGCCAATGAGCAGTTCTTC. Amino acids: CASSKTSVANEQFF.

In its sample, this clonotype was seen many times. The chain couples TRBV7-9 to TRBJ1-6; 7 bases are a match to TRBD1. The CDR3 is 16 amino acids. Germline CDR1 reads SEHNR; CDR2 reads FQNEAQ (reference sequence). V trimming: 5 bases; J trimming: 0 bases; junction bases outside the gene matches: 4. The CDR3 is CASSPTGSSYNSPLHF. In DNA form, the CDR3 reads TGTGCCAGCAGCCCGACAGGGAGCTCCTATAATTCACCCCTCCACTTT.

The J gene is TRBJ2-1, the V gene TRBV27, with D perhaps being TRBD1 or TRBD2 (5 bases each). CDR1 is MNHEY and CDR2 is SMNVEV in the germline V gene (reference sequence). V was clipped by 7 bases and J by 0 bases, with 19 bases between them. There are 17 residues in the CDR3. The CDR3 here is CASKQTTAVSSYNEQFF. In DNA, the CDR3 is TGTGCCAGCAAACAAACGACAGCGGTTAGCTCCTACAATGAGCAGTTCTTC.

V is TRBV6-2 or TRBV6-3 and J is TRBJ2-1, with a tentative D call TRBD2 (6 bases). Germline CDR1 and CDR2: MNHEY and SVGEGT. This CDR3 spans 18 amino acids. Trimming removed 2 bases at V and 4 bases at J, with 21 bases between. This CDR3 reads CASSYTPGGSGDYNEQFF. The CDR3, as DNA: TGTGCCAGCAGTTACACCCCCGGGGGTAGCGGAGATTACAATGAGCAGTTCTTC.

The chain is built from TRBV20-1 and TRBJ2-3; the match to TRBD2 covers 8 bases. There are 14 residues in the CDR3. The V gene end was trimmed by 3 bases and the J gene end by 6 bases; junction bases not matched to a gene: 8. Germline CDR1 is DFQATT and CDR2 is SNEGSKA (reference sequence). The chain's CDR3 is CSARRASGSDTQYF. CDR3 sequence (DNA): TGCAGTGCTAGGAGGGCTAGCGGGTCGGATACGCAGTATTTT.

J is TRBJ2-2 and V is TRBV14; D unclear. Germline V gene sequence: CDR1 SGHDN, CDR2 FVKESK. The CDR3 has 13 residues. The germline V and J ends were trimmed by 3 bases and 3 bases, with 5 bases remaining between them. This CDR3 is CASSHIDTGELFF. The DNA for the CDR3 is TGTGCCAGCAGCCATATTGACACCGGGGAGCTGTTTTTT.

The chain has TRBV28 and TRBJ2-7, with 10 bases matching TRBD1. The CDR3 length is 15 residues. Looked up from germline, CDR1 is MDHEN and CDR2 is SYDVKM. V was pared by 10 bases and J by 2 bases, with 11 bases of the junction left unmatched. CDR3 DNA sequence: TGTGCCACCTCCCTAGGGACAGGGGCGGCCTACGAGCAGTACGTC. This encodes CATSLGTGAAYEQYV.

The CDR3 coding sequence is TGTGCCAGCAGTTTTGGTCCTGAAGGAACTGAAGCTTTCTTT. Translating gives CASSFGPEGTEAFF. The chain links TRBV12-3 or TRBV12-4 to TRBJ1-1; D is undetermined. CDR3 length: 14 residues. The V end lost 3 bases, the J end lost 5 bases, and 13 bases lay between the germline ends.

This chain connects TRBV12-3 or TRBV12-4 to TRBJ2-2; no clear D gene. Trimming shortened V by 2 bases and J by 1 base, and 8 bases separated the two germline ends. The CDR3 has 15 amino acids. CDR3 DNA sequence: TGTGCCAGCAGTTTATATTCAGGGAACACCGGGGAGCTGTTTTTT. Its protein is CASSLYSGNTGELFF.

The chain combines TRBV24-1 with TRBJ2-3, with D perhaps TRBD2 (5 bases). V was clipped by 4 bases and J by 0 bases, with 10 bases between them. This CDR3 has 15 amino acids. CDR1 is KGHDR and CDR2 is SFDVKD in the germline V gene. The CDR3, as DNA: TGTGCCACCAGTGACCCAGACTATAGCACAGATACGCAGTATTTT. Translation gives CATSDPDYSTDTQYF.

The chain combines TRBV7-2 with TRBJ2-2; D gene uncertain. Germline V gene sequence: CDR1 SGHTA, CDR2 FQGNSA. CDR3 length equals 14 residues. The ends were cut back, 1 base at V and 6 bases at J, with 9 bases in the middle. CDR3 sequence reads: CASSLGRSAGELFF. The CDR3 DNA follows: TGTGCCAGCAGCTTAGGACGGTCGGCCGGGGAGCTGTTTTTT.

The table lists this clonotype with a few counts. A junction end diverges from the germline sequence, so it may reflect a read error. V and J are TRBV5-1 and TRBJ2-2, with 7 bases identical to TRBD1. This CDR3 has 15 amino acids. Germline assignment: CDR1 SGHRS and CDR2 YFSETQ. DNA of the CDR3: TGCGCCAGCAGACAGGGGAACGCGAATACCGGGGAGCTGTTTTTT. Its translation is CASRQGNANTGELFF.

This clonotype was seen only a few times. The chain joins TRBV12-3 or TRBV12-4 to TRBJ1-2; 8 bases match TRBD1. V was pared by 1 base and J by 8 bases, with 6 bases of the junction left unmatched. There are 14 residues in the CDR3. The DNA of the CDR3 is TGTGCCAGCAGTTTAGTTGCAGGGGGCGGAGGCTACACCTTC. It encodes CASSLVAGGGGYTF.

This clonotype has only a few counts. The chain carries TRBV12-3 or TRBV12-4 and TRBJ2-2, with a weak D call TRBD2 (5 bases). This CDR3 comprises 15 residues. Trimming removed 8 bases from V and 4 bases from J, with 17 bases in between. CDR3 amino acids: CASGTRGLITGELFF. The CDR3 DNA sequence: TGTGCCAGCGGCACCCGGGGATTGATCACCGGGGAGCTGTTTTTT.

The J gene is TRBJ2-2, the V gene TRBV10-2; TRBD2 matches 8 bases. V lost 6 bases and J lost 1; bases outside the gene matches: 10. CDR1 and CDR2 (germline): WSHSY, SAAADI. This CDR3 is 17 amino acids long. The CDR3 loop is CASSLPQSGGNTGELFF. The CDR3, as DNA: TGCGCCAGCAGCCTACCCCAGAGCGGGGGGAACACCGGGGAGCTGTTTTTT.

The CDR3 loop reads CSASHRGVQETQYF. Written as DNA, the CDR3 is TGCAGTGCTTCCCACAGGGGGGTCCAAGAGACCCAGTACTTC. The chain couples TRBV20-1 to TRBJ2-5; 8 nucleotides align to TRBD1. Trimming cost V 5 bases and J 1 base; bases outside gene matches: 6. The CDR3 runs to 14 residues. The germline V gene has CDR1 DFQATT and CDR2 SNEGSKA (reference sequence).

The chain combines TRBV6-2 or TRBV6-3 with TRBJ2-5, with 12 positions matching TRBD2. Germline CDR1 and CDR2: MNHEY and SVGEGT. Unmatched junction bases numbered 4, after V lost 5 bases and J lost 0 bases. There are 16 residues in the CDR3. The CDR3 DNA follows: TGTGCCAGCAGTCCTGGACTAGCGGGGTACCAAGAGACCCAGTACTTC. Encoded protein: CASSPGLAGYQETQYF.

This chain links TRBV10-3 with TRBJ2-7; 7 nucleotides line up with TRBD2. Germline CDR1 and CDR2: ENHRY and SYGVKD. This CDR3 has 16 amino acids. The J segment lost 3 bases and the V segment lost 5 bases, leaving 13 bases of the junction unmatched. CDR3 bases: TGTGCCATCAGTAGAGACAGCGGGATGTTGGTCTACGAGCAGTACTTC. This codes for CAISRDSGMLVYEQYF.

This clonotype appeared a few times. The chain recombines TRBV29-1 with TRBJ2-1; 11 positions match TRBD2. V lost 5 bases and J lost 7; bases outside the gene matches: 10. Germline V lookup: CDR1 SQVTM, CDR2 ANQGSEA. This CDR3 region has 15 residues. CDR3 sequence reads: CSVPSGRLRENEQFF. CDR3 bases: TGCAGCGTTCCTAGCGGGAGGTTACGGGAAAATGAGCAGTTCTTC.

This clonotype turned up a few times. The chain links TRBV11-2 to TRBJ1-6; tentative D call: TRBD1 (5 bases). The CDR3 runs to 15 residues. The germline CDR1 and CDR2 sequences are SGHAT and FQNNGV. Trimming stripped 4 bases from V and 5 bases from J, with 12 bases between. CDR3 sequence reads: CASSSGTRNNSPLHF. CDR3 nucleotides: TGTGCCAGCAGCTCCGGGACGCGGAATAATTCACCCCTCCACTTT. Using reference TRBV11-2 and TRBJ1-6 for the parts outside the CDR3, the full variable domain is EAGVAQSPRYKIIEKRQSVAFWCNPISGHATLYWYQQILGQGPKLLIQFQNNGVVDDSQLPKDRFSAERLKGVDSTLKIQPAKLEDSAVYLCASSSGTRNNSPLHFGNGTRLTVT.

This clonotype was found a few times. V gene TRBV9 combines with J gene TRBJ2-7; 7 nucleotides match TRBD1. CDR1 is SGDLS, CDR2 YYNGEE, per germline. Unmatched junction bases numbered 8, after V lost 3 bases and J lost 2 bases. The length of the CDR3 is 15 residues. CDR3 in amino acids: CASSAGQFETYEQYF. The CDR3, as DNA: TGTGCCAGCAGCGCGGGACAGTTTGAAACCTACGAGCAGTACTTC.

The gene calls are TRBV10-3 and TRBJ2-1; D is possibly TRBD2 (5 bases). From germline, CDR1 is ENHRY and CDR2 SYGVKD. The CDR3 contains 13 residues. Between the trimmed V and J ends, which lost 2 bases and 8 bases, there was a span of 10 bases. Written as DNA, the CDR3 is TGTGCCATCAGTGAGGGGAGTTTCCATGAGCAGTTCTTC. It translates to CAISEGSFHEQFF.

This clonotype was observed a handful of times. For the CDR3, the DNA is TGTGCCAGCAGTTACTTCCCAATGGGAACAGATACGCAGTATTTT. Its protein is CASSYFPMGTDTQYF. The gene calls are TRBV6-5 and TRBJ2-3; D is ambiguous. CDR1 and CDR2 from the germline V gene are MNHEY and SVGAGI. Trimming took off 1 base at V and 3 bases at J, with 11 bases between the two ends. The CDR3 has 15 residues.

This clonotype has only a few counts. J is TRBJ2-5 and V is TRBV2; D call uncertain. CDR3 length: 16 amino acids. Trimming cost V 2 bases and J 6 bases, with 19 bases left between them. Per the germline V gene, CDR1 is SNHLY and CDR2 is FYNNEI. The CDR3 DNA reads as TGTGCCAGCAGTGAACCCCGGACCCCTATTCGAAAGACCCAGTACTTC. Amino acids: CASSEPRTPIRKTQYF.